This TCR beta chain was captured in a study of cytomegalovirus exposure and HLA in healthy donors. Study-wide findings and caveats: CMV serostatus was the only immune exposure information that was available. An analysis that came later showed most CMV-associated TCR beta chains appearing HLA-restricted.

This clone was found once. The antigen is unknown. PCR involved 60 Vbeta and 13 Jbeta primers. Using immunoSEQ multiplex PCR, the repertoire was profiled, and TCRdb retains in-frame clones only, with some absent. The sample records more than 95,000 clones, roughly 75% being singletons. V was clipped by 3 bases and J by 2 bases, with 14 bases between them. CDR1 is LNHNV and CDR2 is YYDKDF in the germline V gene (reference sequence). The CDR3 runs to 15 residues. The chain is built from TRBV15 and TRBJ2-7; tentative D call: TRBD2 (6 bases). The specimen sequenced was PBMCs. This receptor was taken from a woman in her thirties or forties in good health and CMV-seronegative. CDR3 sequence reads: CATSSAWGVAYEQYF. The CDR3 DNA sequence: TGTGCCACCAGCAGCGCCTGGGGGGTGGCCTACGAGCAGTACTTC.